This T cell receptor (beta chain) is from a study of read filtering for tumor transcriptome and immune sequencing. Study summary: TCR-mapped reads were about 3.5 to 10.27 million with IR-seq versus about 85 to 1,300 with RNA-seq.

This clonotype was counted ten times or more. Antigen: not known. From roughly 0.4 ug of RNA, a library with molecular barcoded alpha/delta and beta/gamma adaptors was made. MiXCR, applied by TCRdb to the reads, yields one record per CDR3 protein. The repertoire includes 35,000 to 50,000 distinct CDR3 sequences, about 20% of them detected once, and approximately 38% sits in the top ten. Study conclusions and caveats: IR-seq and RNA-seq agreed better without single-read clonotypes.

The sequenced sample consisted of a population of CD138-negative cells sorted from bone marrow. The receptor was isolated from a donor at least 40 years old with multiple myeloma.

The CDR3 nucleotides are TGTGCCAGCAGACCTGGACTAGCGGGAGGGAGGGGTGAGCAGTTCTTC. This sequence encodes CASRPGLAGGRGEQFF. The V gene is TRBV7-2, the J gene TRBJ2-1; 15 bases agree with TRBD2. Germline assignment: CDR1 SGHTA and CDR2 FQGNSA. The V gene end was trimmed by 6 bases and the J gene end by 9 bases; junction bases not matched to a gene: 9. The CDR3 totals 16 residues.